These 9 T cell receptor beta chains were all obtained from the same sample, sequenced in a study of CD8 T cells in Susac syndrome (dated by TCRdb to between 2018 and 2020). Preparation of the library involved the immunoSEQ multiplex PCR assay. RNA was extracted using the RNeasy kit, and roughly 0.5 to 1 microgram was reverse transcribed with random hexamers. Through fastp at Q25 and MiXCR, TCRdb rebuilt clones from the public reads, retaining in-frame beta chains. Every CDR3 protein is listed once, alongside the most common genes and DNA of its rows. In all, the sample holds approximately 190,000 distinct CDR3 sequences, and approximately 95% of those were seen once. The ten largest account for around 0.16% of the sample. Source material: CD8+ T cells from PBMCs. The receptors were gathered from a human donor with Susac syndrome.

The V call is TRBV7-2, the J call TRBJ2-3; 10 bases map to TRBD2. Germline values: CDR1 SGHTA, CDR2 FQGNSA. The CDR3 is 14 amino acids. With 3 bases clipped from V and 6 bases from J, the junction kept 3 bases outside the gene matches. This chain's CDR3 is CASSFSGGPDTQYF. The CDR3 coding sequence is TGTGCCAGCAGCTTTAGCGGGGGGCCTGATACGCAGTATTTT.

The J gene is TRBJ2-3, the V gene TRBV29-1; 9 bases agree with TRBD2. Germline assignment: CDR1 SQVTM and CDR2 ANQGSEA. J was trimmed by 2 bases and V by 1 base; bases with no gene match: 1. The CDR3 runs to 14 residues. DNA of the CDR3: TGCAGCGTTGAAGGACTAGCGGTCACAGATACGCAGTATTTT. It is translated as CSVEGLAVTDTQYF.

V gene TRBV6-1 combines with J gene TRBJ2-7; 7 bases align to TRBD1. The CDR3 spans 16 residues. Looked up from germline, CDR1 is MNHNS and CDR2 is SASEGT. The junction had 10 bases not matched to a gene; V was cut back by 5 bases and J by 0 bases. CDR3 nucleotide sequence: TGTGCCAGCAGTCCCAATCCGGGACAGTTCTCCTACGAGCAGTACTTC. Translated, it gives CASSPNPGQFSYEQYF.

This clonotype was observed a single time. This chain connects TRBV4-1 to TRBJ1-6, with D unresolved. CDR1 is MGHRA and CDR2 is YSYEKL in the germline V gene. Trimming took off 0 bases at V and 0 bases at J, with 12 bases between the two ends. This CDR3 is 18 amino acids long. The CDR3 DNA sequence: TGCGCCAGCAGCCAAGAAAGAGTGGGGAGCTCCTATAATTCACCCCTCCACTTT. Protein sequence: CASSQERVGSSYNSPLHF.

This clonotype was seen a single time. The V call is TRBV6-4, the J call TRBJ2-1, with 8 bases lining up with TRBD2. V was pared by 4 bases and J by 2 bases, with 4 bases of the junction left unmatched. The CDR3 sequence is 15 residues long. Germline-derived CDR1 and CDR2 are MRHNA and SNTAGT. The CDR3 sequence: CASSGSGGPYNEQFF. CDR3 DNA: TGTGCCAGCAGTGGAAGCGGGGGACCCTACAATGAGCAGTTCTTC.

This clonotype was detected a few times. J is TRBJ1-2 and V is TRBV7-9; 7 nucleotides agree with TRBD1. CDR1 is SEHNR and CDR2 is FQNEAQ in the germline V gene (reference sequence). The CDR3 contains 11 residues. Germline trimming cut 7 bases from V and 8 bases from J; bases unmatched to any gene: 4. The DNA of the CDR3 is TGTGCCAGCACCTCAGGGGGAGGCTACACCTTC. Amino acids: CASTSGGGYTF.

The CDR3 DNA sequence: TGTGCCAGCAGCCAGGGTGGGGGACGGAGCACTGAAGCTTTCTTT. It translates to CASSQGGGRSTEAFF. The V call is TRBV7-6, the J call TRBJ1-1, with a tentative D call TRBD1 (5 bases). Germline CDR1 reads SGHVS; CDR2 reads FNYEAQ. Trimming removed 5 bases from V and 4 bases from J, with 17 bases in between. The CDR3 sequence is 15 residues long.

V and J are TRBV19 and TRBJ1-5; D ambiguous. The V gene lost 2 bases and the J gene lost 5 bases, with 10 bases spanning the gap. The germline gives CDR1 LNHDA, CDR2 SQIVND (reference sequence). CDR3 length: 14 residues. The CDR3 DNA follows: TGTGCCAGTAGTATAAGGCAGGACCATCAGCCCCAGCATTTT. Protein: CASSIRQDHQPQHF.

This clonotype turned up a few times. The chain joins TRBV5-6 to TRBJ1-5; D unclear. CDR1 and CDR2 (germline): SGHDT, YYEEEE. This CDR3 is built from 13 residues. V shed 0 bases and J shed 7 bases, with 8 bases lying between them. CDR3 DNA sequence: TGTGCCAGCAGCTTGGCGGTGGGACAGCCCCAGCATTTT. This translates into CASSLAVGQPQHF.